This T cell receptor beta chain is drawn from a study of beta chain features in type 1 diabetes. This clone was seen a few times. Its target is not known. Purity exceeding 98% was reached by all sorted populations. Trimming stripped 2 bases from V and 7 bases from J, with 18 bases between. The CDR3 has 16 residues. In germline, CDR1 is SGHDN, CDR2 FVKESK. TCRB transcripts that were expressed got sequenced, as all of the isolated RNA had been reverse transcribed. The data were produced by immunoSEQ multiplex PCR, yet TCRdb's version contains in-frame clones alone and is incomplete. This table has approximately 730,000 clones, around 15% appearing once. Study results and caveats: Type 1 diabetes patients showed fewer insertions and more deletions at VDJ junctions. TCRB CDR3s from Type 1 diabetes patients were moderately but significantly shorter in all four CD4+ subsets. Patients' naive, central memory and Treg TCRB repertoires seemed closer to one another than those of healthy donors. When cDNA is sequenced, cells with high TCR expression could be over-represented.

The specimen sequenced was naive CD4+ T cells from blood. The chain recombines TRBV14 with TRBJ2-1; D perhaps matches TRBD2 (7 bases). This TCR was sampled from a man in his late teens or twenties with type 1 diabetes. The CDR3 region is CASSQRLGGALNEQFF. CDR3 nucleotides: TGTGCCAGCAGCCAAAGACTTGGGGGGGCCTTAAATGAGCAGTTCTTC.